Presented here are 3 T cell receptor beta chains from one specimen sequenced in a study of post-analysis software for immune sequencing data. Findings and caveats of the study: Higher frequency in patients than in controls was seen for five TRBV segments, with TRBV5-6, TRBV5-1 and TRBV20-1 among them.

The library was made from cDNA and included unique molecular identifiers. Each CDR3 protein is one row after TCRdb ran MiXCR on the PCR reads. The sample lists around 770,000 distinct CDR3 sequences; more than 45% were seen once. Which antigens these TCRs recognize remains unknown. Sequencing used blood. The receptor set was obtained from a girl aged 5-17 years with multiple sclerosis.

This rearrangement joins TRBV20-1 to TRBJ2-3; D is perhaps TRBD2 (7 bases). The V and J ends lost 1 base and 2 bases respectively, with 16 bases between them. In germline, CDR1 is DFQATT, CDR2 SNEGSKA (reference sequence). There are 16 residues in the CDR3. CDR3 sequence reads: CSARGGGGGYTDTQYF. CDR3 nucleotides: TGCAGTGCTAGAGGGGGGGGAGGGGGATACACAGATACGCAGTATTTT.

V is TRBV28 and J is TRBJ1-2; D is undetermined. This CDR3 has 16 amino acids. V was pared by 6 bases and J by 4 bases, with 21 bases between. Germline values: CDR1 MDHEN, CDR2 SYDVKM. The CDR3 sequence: CASRTPSADELYGYTF. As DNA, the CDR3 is TGTGCCAGCAGGACCCCCTCGGCAGACGAACTCTATGGCTACACCTTC.

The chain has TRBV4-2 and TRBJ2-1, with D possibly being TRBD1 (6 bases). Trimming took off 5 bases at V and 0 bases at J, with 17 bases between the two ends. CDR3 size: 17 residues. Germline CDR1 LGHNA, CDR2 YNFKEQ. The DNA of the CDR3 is TGTGCCAGCAGCGGGGAGCAAGGGGGAAGCTCCTACAATGAGCAGTTCTTC. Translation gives CASSGEQGGSSYNEQFF.